This entry lists 20 T cell receptor beta chains sequenced from one sample in a study of cytomegalovirus exposure and HLA in healthy donors. PCR primers comprised 60 Vbeta and 13 Jbeta primers. The assay was immunoSEQ multiplex PCR, and TCRdb's table has in-frame clones only and misses some. In the table there are about 200,000 clones, around 80% of which are singletons. Material for sequencing was PBMCs. The receptor set was obtained from a woman aged 25 to 45 in good health and CMV-seropositive.

The rearrangement uses TRBV4-3 and TRBJ1-2; 8 positions agree with TRBD1. V lost 4 bases to trimming and J lost 8 bases; unmatched junction nucleotides: 9. This CDR3 contains 14 residues. Per the germline V gene, CDR1 is LGHNA and CDR2 is YSLEER. The CDR3 coding sequence is TGCGCCAGCAGCCGTCAGACAGGGGATGAGGGCTACACCTTC. Translated: CASSRQTGDEGYTF.

The rearrangement joins TRBV27 to TRBJ2-7, with 9 bases lining up with TRBD2. V trimming: 2 bases; J trimming: 3 bases; junction bases outside the gene matches: 2. This CDR3 is 14 amino acids long. In germline, CDR1 is MNHEY, CDR2 SMNVEV (reference sequence). The DNA of the CDR3 is TGTGCCAGCAGTTTAGGACTAGCGAACTACGAGCAGTACTTC. This codes for CASSLGLANYEQYF.

The V call is TRBV7-9, the J call TRBJ2-7; 10 nucleotides match TRBD2. V lost 2 bases, J lost 3 bases, and 7 bases stayed unmatched. Germline lookup yields CDR1 SEHNR and CDR2 FQNEAQ (reference sequence). The CDR3 runs to 16 residues. CDR3: CASSLQVAGGRYEQYF. The CDR3 DNA is TGTGCCAGCAGCTTACAGGTAGCGGGAGGTCGCTACGAGCAGTACTTC.

V usage is TRBV4-3 and J usage is TRBJ1-4, with D tentatively TRBD1 (6 bases). There are 15 residues in the CDR3. Germline V gene data show CDR1 as LGHNA and CDR2 as YSLEER. Trimming stripped 0 bases from V and 7 bases from J, with 12 bases between. CDR3 region: CASSQDGGRGEKLFF. For the CDR3, the DNA is TGCGCCAGCAGCCAAGACGGGGGGCGTGGTGAAAAACTGTTTTTT.

The gene calls are TRBV19 and TRBJ1-2; 7 bases are shared with TRBD1. Looked up from germline, CDR1 is LNHDA and CDR2 is SQIVND (reference sequence). This CDR3 region has 16 residues. V was clipped by 3 bases and J by 6 bases; unmatched bases: 13. The CDR3 loop is CASSIPGTVERHGYTF. The CDR3 nucleotides are TGTGCCAGTAGTATCCCCGGGACAGTCGAACGTCATGGCTACACCTTC.

V is TRBV9 and J is TRBJ2-7, with 10 bases identical to TRBD2. The germline V gene has CDR1 SGDLS and CDR2 YYNGEE. The CDR3 runs to 15 residues. The junction had 8 bases not matched to a gene; V was cut back by 4 bases and J by 4 bases. CDR3 sequence reads: CASSPGGLAVYEQYF. DNA for the CDR3: TGTGCCAGCAGCCCCGGTGGACTAGCGGTTTACGAGCAGTACTTC.

The chain carries TRBV4-3 and TRBJ1-2; D is ambiguous. The germline gives CDR1 LGHNA, CDR2 YSLEER. Trimming pared 5 bases from V and 4 bases from J, leaving 23 bases between. The CDR3 is 17 residues long. The CDR3 DNA is TGCGCCAGCAGCTTAAGGTGGGCGCAGGTCCCGTCCTATGGCTACACCTTC. Translated: CASSLRWAQVPSYGYTF.

The chain combines TRBV4-1 with TRBJ2-7; TRBD2 is a possible D gene (5 bases). The V and J ends lost 5 bases and 2 bases respectively, with 13 bases between them. CDR1 and CDR2 (germline): MGHRA, YSYEKL. The CDR3 is 14 amino acids. As DNA, the CDR3 is TGCGCCAGCAGCTCCCTGGCGGGTCCCTACGAGCAGTACTTC. Protein sequence: CASSSLAGPYEQYF.

The CDR3 loop is CASSVLAGGRYEQYF. The CDR3 DNA reads as TGTGCCAGCAGCGTACTAGCGGGGGGACGCTACGAGCAGTACTTC. The genes are TRBV13 and TRBJ2-7; TRBD2 aligns across 12 bases. Germline V CDR1 and CDR2: PRHDT, FYEKMQ (reference sequence). The V segment lost 5 bases and the J segment 3 bases; nucleotides outside the gene matches: 5. The CDR3 has 15 amino acids.

This chain links TRBV4-1 with TRBJ1-3; 8 positions agree with TRBD1. This CDR3 has 17 amino acids. The J segment lost 0 bases and the V segment lost 4 bases, leaving 8 bases of the junction unmatched. CDR1 MGHRA and CDR2 YSYEKL come from the germline V gene. The CDR3 is CASSRSRTGGSGNTIYF. In DNA form, the CDR3 reads TGCGCCAGCAGCCGGAGTAGAACAGGGGGCTCTGGAAACACCATATATTTT.

The chain joins TRBV6-1 to TRBJ1-1; D unresolved. The germline gives CDR1 MNHNS, CDR2 SASEGT. CDR3 length: 13 amino acids. Trimming shortened V by 6 bases and J by 0 bases, and 8 bases separated the two germline ends. This chain's CDR3 is CASRTPLNTEAFF. In DNA form, the CDR3 reads TGTGCCAGCAGGACACCCTTGAACACTGAAGCTTTCTTT.

V and J are TRBV13 and TRBJ2-2, with TRBD1 matching over 8 bases. With V trimmed by 0 bases and J by 4 bases, 19 bases remained unmatched. This CDR3 spans 21 amino acids. Germline V CDR1 and CDR2: PRHDT, FYEKMQ (reference sequence). The CDR3 here is CASSLGDWNLGQAPSTGELFF. CDR3 nucleotides: TGTGCCAGCAGCTTAGGCGATTGGAATTTGGGACAGGCCCCGAGCACCGGGGAGCTGTTTTTT.

The chain employs TRBV5-1 and TRBJ1-2; TRBD1 aligns across 10 bases. Germline V gene sequence: CDR1 SGHRS, CDR2 YFSETQ. After removal of 0 bases from V and 4 bases from J, the junction contained 9 bases not matched to a gene. The CDR3 is 17 amino acids. CDR3 protein: CASSLVGWRDRGYGYTF. The CDR3 DNA sequence: TGCGCCAGCAGCTTGGTCGGGTGGCGGGACAGGGGCTATGGCTACACCTTC.

The chain links TRBV4-3 to TRBJ2-1; 10 bases match TRBD1. The V gene end was trimmed by 3 bases and the J gene end by 7 bases; junction bases not matched to a gene: 9. The CDR3 totals 16 residues. Germline V CDR1 and CDR2: LGHNA, YSLEER. Here the CDR3 reads CASSQEPGQGLNEQFF. The CDR3 DNA reads as TGCGCCAGCAGCCAGGAGCCGGGACAGGGGTTGAATGAGCAGTTCTTC.

The chain has TRBV4-1 and TRBJ1-2, with 7 bases aligning to TRBD1. V gave up 2 bases and J gave up 6 bases; unmatched junction bases: 9. Germline-derived CDR1 and CDR2 are MGHRA and YSYEKL. CDR3 length: 15 amino acids. The CDR3 sequence: CASSQPNRGLDGYTF. The CDR3 region has the DNA TGCGCCAGCAGCCAACCGAACAGGGGCTTAGATGGCTACACCTTC.

The V gene is TRBV10-3, the J gene TRBJ2-3; D ambiguous. From germline, CDR1 is ENHRY and CDR2 SYGVKD. This CDR3 is built from 14 residues. Trimming cost V 0 bases and J 2 bases, with 6 bases left between them. Written as DNA, the CDR3 is TGTGCCATCAGTGAGTCTGGCCACACAGATACGCAGTATTTT. Translated: CAISESGHTDTQYF.

The chain is built from TRBV18 and TRBJ2-7; 8 bases match TRBD1. Germline V gene lookup returns CDR1 KGHSH and CDR2 LQKENI. The CDR3 has 15 residues. The V and J ends lost 0 bases and 6 bases, in that order; junction bases with no gene match: 7. CDR3 in DNA: TGTGCCAGCTCACCACCGGCAGGACAGGGTGTCGAGCAGTACTTC. It translates to CASSPPAGQGVEQYF.

The chain combines TRBV4-1 with TRBJ2-7; tentative D call: TRBD2 (6 bases). CDR3 length: 15 amino acids. Germline CDR1 is MGHRA and CDR2 is YSYEKL. The V gene lost 4 bases and the J gene lost 2 bases, with 15 bases spanning the gap. In DNA form, the CDR3 reads TGCGCCAGCAGCCCGTCATGGCGGGAAGCCTACGAGCAGTACTTC. Translation gives CASSPSWREAYEQYF.

This chain joins TRBV2 and TRBJ2-1; 10 bases are shared with TRBD2. Trimming took 5 bases from V and 7 from J; bases not matched to a gene: 5. The germline V gene has CDR1 SNHLY and CDR2 FYNNEI. CDR3 length equals 14 residues. CDR3 amino acids: CASSLGLAVNEQFF. The DNA of the CDR3 is TGTGCCAGCAGTCTCGGACTAGCGGTTAATGAGCAGTTCTTC.

The gene calls are TRBV29-1 and TRBJ2-1, with D tentatively TRBD2 (6 bases). The CDR3 contains 15 residues. Germline CDR1 is SQVTM and CDR2 is ANQGSEA. Trimming pared 4 bases from V and 3 bases from J, leaving 16 bases between. The CDR3 reads CSVGGVGGFYNEQFF. DNA for the CDR3: TGCAGCGTTGGGGGGGTAGGCGGATTCTACAATGAGCAGTTCTTC.